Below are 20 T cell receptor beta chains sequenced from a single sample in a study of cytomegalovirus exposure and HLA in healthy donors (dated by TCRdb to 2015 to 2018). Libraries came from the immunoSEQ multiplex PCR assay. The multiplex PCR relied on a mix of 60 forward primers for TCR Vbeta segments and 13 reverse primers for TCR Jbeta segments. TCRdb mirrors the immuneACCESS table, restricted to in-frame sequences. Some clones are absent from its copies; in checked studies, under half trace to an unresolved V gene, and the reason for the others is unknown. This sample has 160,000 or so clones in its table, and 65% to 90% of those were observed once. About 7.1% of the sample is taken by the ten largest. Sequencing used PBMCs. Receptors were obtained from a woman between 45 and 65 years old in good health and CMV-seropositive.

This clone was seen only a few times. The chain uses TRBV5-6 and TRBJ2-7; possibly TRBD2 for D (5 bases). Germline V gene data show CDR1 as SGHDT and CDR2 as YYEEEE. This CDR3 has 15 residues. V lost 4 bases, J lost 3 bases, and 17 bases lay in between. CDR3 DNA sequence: TGTGCCAGCAGCCCCGGAGGCACGACGCACTACGAGCAGTACTTC. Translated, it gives CASSPGGTTHYEQYF.

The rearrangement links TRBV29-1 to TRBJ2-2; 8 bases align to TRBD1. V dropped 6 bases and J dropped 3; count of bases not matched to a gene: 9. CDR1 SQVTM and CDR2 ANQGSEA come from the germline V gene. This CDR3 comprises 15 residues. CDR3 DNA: TGCAGCGTCCGGGAACAGGGGGAGGACACCGGGGAGCTGTTTTTT. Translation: CSVREQGEDTGELFF.

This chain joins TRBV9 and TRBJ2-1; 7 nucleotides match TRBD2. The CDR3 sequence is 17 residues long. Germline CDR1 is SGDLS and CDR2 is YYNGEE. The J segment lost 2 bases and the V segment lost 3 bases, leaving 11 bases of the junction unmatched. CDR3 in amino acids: CASSGLRTGGAYNEQFF. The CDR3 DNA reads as TGTGCCAGCAGCGGCCTGAGAACGGGGGGTGCCTACAATGAGCAGTTCTTC.

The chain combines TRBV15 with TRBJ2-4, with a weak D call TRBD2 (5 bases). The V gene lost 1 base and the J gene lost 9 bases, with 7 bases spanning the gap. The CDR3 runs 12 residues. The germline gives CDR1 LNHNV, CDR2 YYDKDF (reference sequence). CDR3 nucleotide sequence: TGTGCCACCAGCAGAGTAAGCGGCATTCAGTACTTC. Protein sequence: CATSRVSGIQYF.

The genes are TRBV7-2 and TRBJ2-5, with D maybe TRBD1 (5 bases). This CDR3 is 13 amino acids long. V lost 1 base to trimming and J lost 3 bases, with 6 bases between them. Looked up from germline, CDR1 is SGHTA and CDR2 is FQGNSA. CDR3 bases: TGTGCCAGCAGCTTAGTGACAGAAGAGACCCAGTACTTC. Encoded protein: CASSLVTEETQYF.

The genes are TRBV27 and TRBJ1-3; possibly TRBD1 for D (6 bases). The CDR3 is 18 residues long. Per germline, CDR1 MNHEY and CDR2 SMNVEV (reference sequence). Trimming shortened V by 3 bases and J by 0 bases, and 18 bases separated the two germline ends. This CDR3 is CASSFKGGHLGSGNTIYF. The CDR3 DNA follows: TGTGCCAGCAGTTTTAAAGGGGGACATTTGGGCTCTGGAAACACCATATATTTT.

The CDR3 DNA reads TGTGCCAGCAGTTACCCCGGGAGTGTGGGGGGGCCCCAGCATTTT. Protein: CASSYPGSVGGPQHF. The chain recombines TRBV28 with TRBJ1-5; possibly TRBD1 for D (5 bases). V shed 4 bases and J shed 9 bases, with 19 bases lying between them. This CDR3 has 15 residues. Germline assignment: CDR1 MDHEN and CDR2 SYDVKM.

CDR3 DNA sequence: TGTGCCAGCAGCTCTTTGACTAGCGGGGCCGCGAACACCGGGGAGCTGTTTTTT. Its protein product is CASSSLTSGAANTGELFF. The genes are TRBV5-6 and TRBJ2-2; 11 bases map to TRBD2. V was pared by 3 bases and J by 0 bases, with 7 bases of the junction left unmatched. This CDR3 contains 18 residues. Germline CDR1 and CDR2: SGHDT and YYEEEE.

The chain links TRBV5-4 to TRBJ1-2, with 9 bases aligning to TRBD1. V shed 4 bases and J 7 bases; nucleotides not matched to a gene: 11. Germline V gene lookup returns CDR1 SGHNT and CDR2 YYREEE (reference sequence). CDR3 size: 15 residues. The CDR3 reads CASSKDRGFPSGYTF. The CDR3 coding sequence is TGTGCCAGCAGCAAGGACAGGGGATTTCCGAGTGGCTACACCTTC. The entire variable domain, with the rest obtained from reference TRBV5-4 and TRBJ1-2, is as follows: ETGVTQSPTHLIKTRGQQVTLRCSSQSGHNTVSWYQQALGQGPQFIFQYYREEENGRGNFPPRFSGLQFPNYSSELNVNALELDDSALYLCASSKDRGFPSGYTFGSGTRLTVV.

CDR3 sequence (DNA): TGTGCCAGCAGTAAGGGACAGCTGAACACTGAAGCTTTCTTT. Amino acid sequence: CASSKGQLNTEAFF. This chain connects TRBV27 to TRBJ1-1; 7 bases line up with TRBD1. Germline loops: CDR1 MNHEY, CDR2 SMNVEV (reference sequence). CDR3 length: 14 residues. V lost 5 bases to trimming and J lost 0 bases; unmatched junction nucleotides: 3.

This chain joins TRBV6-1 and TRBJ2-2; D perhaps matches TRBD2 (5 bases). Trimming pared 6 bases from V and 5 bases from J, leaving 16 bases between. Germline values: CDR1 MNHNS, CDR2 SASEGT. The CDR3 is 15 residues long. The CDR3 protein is CASRKGSSGTGELFF. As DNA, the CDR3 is TGTGCCAGCAGGAAAGGGTCTTCGGGGACCGGGGAGCTGTTTTTT.

The CDR3 loop reads CASQGVNTEAFF. Written as DNA, the CDR3 is TGTGCCAGCCAGGGGGTGAACACTGAAGCTTTCTTT. The chain recombines TRBV11-2 with TRBJ1-1; 7 nucleotides match TRBD1. V was clipped by 8 bases and J by 0 bases; unmatched bases: 0. Germline V CDR1 and CDR2: SGHAT, FQNNGV. The CDR3 runs to 12 residues.

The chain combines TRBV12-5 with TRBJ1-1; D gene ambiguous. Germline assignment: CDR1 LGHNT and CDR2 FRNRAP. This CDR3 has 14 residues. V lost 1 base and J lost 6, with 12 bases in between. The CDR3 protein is CASGLGEGDAEAFF. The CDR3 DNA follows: TGTGCTAGTGGTTTGGGAGAGGGTGACGCTGAAGCTTTCTTT. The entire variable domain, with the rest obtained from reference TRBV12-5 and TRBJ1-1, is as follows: DARVTQTPRHKVTEMGQEVTMRCQPILGHNTVFWYRQTMMQGLELLAYFRNRAPLDDSGMPKDRFSAEMPDATLATLKIQPSEPRDSAVYFCASGLGEGDAEAFFGQGTRLTVV.

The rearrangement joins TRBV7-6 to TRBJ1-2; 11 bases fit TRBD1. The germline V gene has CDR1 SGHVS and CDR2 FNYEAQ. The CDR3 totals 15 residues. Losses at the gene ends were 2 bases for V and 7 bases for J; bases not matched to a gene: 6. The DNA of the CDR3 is TGTGCCAGCAGCTTATCCCGGGACAGGGGGACTGGCTACACCTTC. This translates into CASSLSRDRGTGYTF.

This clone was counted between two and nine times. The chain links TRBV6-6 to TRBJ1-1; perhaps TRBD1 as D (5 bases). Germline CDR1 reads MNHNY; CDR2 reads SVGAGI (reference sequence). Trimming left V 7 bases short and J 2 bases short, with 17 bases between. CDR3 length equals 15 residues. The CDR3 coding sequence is TGTGCCAGCACCCCGGTGCCTTGGGGCAACACTGAAGCTTTCTTT. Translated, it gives CASTPVPWGNTEAFF.

The CDR3 loop reads CASRRFGGGSYEQYF. In DNA form, the CDR3 reads TGTGCCAGCAGAAGGTTCGGGGGGGGTTCCTACGAGCAGTACTTC. V gene TRBV6-5 combines with J gene TRBJ2-7; 8 nucleotides line up with TRBD2. V shed 6 bases, J shed 1 base, and the junction held 8 bases outside the gene matches. Looked up from germline, CDR1 is MNHEY and CDR2 is SVGAGI. This CDR3 is 15 amino acids long.

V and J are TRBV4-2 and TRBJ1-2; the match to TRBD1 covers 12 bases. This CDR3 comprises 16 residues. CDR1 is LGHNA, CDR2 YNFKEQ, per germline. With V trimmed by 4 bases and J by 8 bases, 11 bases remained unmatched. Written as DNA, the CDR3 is TGTGCCAGCAGCCCCCAGTCCCGGGACAGGGGGCAGGGCTACACCTTC. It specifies CASSPQSRDRGQGYTF.

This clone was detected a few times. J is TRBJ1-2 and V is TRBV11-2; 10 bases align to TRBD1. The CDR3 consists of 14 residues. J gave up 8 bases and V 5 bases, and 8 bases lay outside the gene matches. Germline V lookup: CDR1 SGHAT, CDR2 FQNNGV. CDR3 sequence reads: CASSPRQGAPGYTF. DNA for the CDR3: TGTGCCAGCAGCCCTAGACAGGGGGCGCCGGGCTACACCTTC. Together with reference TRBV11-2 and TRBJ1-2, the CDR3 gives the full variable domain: EAGVAQSPRYKIIEKRQSVAFWCNPISGHATLYWYQQILGQGPKLLIQFQNNGVVDDSQLPKDRFSAERLKGVDSTLKIQPAKLEDSAVYLCASSPRQGAPGYTFGSGTRLTVV.

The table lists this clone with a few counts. CDR3 residues: CASSPGTGRPNSPLHF. In DNA, the CDR3 is TGTGCCAGCAGCCCCGGGACAGGAAGACCCAATTCACCCCTCCACTTT. The chain joins TRBV7-2 to TRBJ1-6, with TRBD1 identical over 8 bases. V trimming: 5 bases; J trimming: 7 bases; junction bases outside the gene matches: 10. This CDR3 spans 16 amino acids. From germline, CDR1 is SGHTA and CDR2 FQGNSA. Looking up the rest from reference TRBV7-2 and TRBJ1-6 gives the full variable domain: GAGVSQSPSNKVTEKGKDVELRCDPISGHTALYWYRQSLGQGLEFLIYFQGNSAPDKSGLPSDRFSAERTGGSVSTLTIQRTQQEDSAVYLCASSPGTGRPNSPLHFGNGTRLTVT.

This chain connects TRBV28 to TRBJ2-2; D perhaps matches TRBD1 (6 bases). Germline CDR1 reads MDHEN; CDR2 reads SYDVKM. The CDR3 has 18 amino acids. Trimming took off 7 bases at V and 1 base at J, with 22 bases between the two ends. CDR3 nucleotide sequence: TGTGCCAGCATCCCCAGAGGTGAAACAGGGCTGAACACCGGGGAGCTGTTTTTT. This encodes CASIPRGETGLNTGELFF.